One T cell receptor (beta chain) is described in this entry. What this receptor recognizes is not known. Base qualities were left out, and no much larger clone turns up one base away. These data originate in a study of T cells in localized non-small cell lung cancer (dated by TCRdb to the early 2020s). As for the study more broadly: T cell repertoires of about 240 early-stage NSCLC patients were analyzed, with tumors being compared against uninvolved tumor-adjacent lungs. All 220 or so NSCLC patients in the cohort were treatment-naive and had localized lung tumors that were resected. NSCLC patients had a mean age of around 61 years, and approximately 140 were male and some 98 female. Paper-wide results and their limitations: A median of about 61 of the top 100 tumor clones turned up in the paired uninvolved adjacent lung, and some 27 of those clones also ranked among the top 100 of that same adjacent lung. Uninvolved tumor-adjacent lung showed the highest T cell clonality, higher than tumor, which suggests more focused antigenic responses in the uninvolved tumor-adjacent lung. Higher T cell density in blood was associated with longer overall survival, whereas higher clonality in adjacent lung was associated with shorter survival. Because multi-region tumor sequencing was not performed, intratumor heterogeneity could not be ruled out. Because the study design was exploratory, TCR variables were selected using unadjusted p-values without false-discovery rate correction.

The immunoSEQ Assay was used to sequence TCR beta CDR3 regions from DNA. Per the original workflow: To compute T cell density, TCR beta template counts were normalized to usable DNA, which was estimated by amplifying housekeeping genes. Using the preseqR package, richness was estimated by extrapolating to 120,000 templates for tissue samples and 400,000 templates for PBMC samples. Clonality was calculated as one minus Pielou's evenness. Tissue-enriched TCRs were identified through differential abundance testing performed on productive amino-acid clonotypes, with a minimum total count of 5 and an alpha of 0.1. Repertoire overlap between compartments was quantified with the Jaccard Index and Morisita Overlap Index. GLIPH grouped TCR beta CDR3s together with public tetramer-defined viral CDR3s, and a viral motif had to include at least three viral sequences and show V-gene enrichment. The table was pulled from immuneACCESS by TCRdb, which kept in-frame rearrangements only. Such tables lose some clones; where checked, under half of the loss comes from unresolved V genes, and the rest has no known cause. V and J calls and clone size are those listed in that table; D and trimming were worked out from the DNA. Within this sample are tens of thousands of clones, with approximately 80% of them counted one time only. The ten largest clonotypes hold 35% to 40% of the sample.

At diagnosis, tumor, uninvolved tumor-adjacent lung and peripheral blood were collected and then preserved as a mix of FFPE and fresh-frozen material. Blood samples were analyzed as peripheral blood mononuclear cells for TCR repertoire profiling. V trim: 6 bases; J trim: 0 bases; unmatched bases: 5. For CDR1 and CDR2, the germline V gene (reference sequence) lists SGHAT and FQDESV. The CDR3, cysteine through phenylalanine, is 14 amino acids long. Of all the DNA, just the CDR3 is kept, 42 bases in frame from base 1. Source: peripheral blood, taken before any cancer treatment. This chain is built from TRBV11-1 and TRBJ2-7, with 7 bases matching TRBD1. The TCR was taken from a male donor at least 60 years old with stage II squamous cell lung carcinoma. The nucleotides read TGTGCCAGCAGGCACCGGGACAGCTCCTACGAGCAGTACTTC. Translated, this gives CASRHRDSSYEQYF. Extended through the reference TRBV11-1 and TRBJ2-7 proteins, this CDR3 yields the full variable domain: EAEVAQSPRYKITEKSQAVAFWCDPISGHATLYWYRQILGQGPELLVQFQDESVVDDSQLPKDRFSAERLKGVDSTLKIQPAELGDSAMYLCASRHRDSSYEQYFGPGTRLTVT.